This T cell receptor (beta chain) was recorded in a study of PD-1 blockade in classical Hodgkin lymphoma. Sample time point: cycle 4 day 1 (C4D1), after around six weeks of nivolumab. All patients experienced relapse after autologous stem cell transplantation, and brentuximab vedotin exposure was variable. General observations from the study: The study reported lower baseline TCR diversity in newly diagnosed patients than in healthy donors. Researchers reported that CD4+ TCR diversity, though not CD8+, rose significantly by C4D1. Similar baseline diversity was found in complete responders and newly diagnosed patients.

Repertoires were generated with immunoSEQ multiplex PCR, while TCRdb's copy carries only in-frame clones and drops some. Of around 31,000 clones listed, about four fifths were seen once; the top ten hold 15% to 20%. This clone is medium-sized by share. Its antigen remains unknown. This CDR3 comprises 13 residues. Trimming shortened V by 0 bases and J by 11 bases, and 14 bases separated the two germline ends. Germline assignment: CDR1 SGHNT and CDR2 YYREEE (reference sequence). Source: peripheral blood mononuclear cells (PBMCs), taken before the fourth cycle of nivolumab. This chain links TRBV5-4 with TRBJ1-1; weak D call: TRBD1 (5 bases). The receptor was derived from a human donor with classical Hodgkin lymphoma. CDR3 protein: CASSLDKGMLAFF. CDR3 DNA sequence: TGTGCCAGCAGCTTGGACAAGGGGATGTTGGCTTTCTTT.